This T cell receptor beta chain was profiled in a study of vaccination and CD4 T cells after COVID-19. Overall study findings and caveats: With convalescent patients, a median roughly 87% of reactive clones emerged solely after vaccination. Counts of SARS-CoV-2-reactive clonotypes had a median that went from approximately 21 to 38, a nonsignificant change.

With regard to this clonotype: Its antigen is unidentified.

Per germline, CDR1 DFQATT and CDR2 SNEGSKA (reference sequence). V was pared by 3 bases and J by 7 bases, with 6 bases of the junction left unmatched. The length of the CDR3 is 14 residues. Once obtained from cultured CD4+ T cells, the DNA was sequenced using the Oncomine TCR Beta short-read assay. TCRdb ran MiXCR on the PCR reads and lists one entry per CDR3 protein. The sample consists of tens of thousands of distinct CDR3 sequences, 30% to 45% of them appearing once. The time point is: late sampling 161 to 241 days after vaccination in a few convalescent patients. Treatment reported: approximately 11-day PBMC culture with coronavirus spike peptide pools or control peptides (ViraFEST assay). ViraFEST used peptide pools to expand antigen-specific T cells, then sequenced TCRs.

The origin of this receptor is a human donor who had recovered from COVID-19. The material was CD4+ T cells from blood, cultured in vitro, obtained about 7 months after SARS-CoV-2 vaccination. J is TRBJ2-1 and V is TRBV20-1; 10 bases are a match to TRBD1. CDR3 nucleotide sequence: TGCAGTGCTAGGTGGGGACAGGGGTTTAATGAGCAGTTCTTC. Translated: CSARWGQGFNEQFF.